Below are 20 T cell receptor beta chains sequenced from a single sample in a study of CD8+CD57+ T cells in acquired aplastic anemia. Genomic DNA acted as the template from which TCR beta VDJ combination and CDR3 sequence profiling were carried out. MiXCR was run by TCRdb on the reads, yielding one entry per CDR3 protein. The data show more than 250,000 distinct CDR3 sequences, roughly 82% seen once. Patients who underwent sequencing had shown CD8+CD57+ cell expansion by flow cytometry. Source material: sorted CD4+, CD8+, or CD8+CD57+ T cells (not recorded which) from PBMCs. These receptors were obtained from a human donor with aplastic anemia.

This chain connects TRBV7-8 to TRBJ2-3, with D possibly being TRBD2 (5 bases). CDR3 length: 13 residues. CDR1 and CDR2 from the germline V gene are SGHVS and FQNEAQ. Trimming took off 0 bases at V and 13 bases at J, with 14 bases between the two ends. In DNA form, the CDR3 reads TGTGCCAGCAGCTTAGCGGGAGCAGATAATAAGTATTTT. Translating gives CASSLAGADNKYF.

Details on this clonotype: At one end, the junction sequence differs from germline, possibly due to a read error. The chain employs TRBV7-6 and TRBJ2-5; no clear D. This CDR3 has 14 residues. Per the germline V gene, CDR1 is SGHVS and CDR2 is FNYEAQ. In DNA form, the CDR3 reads TGTGCCAGCAGCTTATCCCCACACAAAGAGAAGTTCTTCTTC. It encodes CASSLSPHKEKFFF.

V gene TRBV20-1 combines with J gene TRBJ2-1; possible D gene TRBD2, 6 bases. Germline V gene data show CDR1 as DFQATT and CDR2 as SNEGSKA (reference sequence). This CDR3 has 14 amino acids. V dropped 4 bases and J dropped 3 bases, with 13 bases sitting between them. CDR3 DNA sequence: TGCAGTGCTACCCTCCGAGCGGGCTACAATGAGCAGTTCTTC. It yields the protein CSATLRAGYNEQFF.

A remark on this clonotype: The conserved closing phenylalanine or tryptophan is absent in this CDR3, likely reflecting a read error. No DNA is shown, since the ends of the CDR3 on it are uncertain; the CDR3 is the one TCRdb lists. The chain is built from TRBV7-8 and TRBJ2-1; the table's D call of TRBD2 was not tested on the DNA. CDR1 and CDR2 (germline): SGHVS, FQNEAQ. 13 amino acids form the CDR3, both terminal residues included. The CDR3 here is CASSDGGVPEKHY.

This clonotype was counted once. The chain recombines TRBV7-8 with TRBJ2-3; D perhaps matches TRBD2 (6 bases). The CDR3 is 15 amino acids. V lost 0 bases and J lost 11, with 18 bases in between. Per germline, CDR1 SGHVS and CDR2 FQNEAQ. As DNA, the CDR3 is TGTGCCAGCAGCTTAGCGGGAGGACACGATACGCAGCAGTATTTT. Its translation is CASSLAGGHDTQQYF.

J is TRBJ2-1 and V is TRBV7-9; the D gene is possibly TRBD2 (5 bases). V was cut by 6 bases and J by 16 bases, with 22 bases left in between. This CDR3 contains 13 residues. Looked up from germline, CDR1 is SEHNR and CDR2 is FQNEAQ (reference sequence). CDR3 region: CASSFRRIHGSFF. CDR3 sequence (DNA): TGTGCCAGCAGTTTTCGAAGAATCCATGGGAGCTTCTTC.

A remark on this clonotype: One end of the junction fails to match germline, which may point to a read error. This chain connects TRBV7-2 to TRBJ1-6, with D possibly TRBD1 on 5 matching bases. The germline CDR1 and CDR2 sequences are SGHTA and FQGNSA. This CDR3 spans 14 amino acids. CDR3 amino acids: CASSLASWGSAHYF. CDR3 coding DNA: TGTGCCAGCAGCTTAGCGAGCTGGGGGTCCGCGCACTACTTT.

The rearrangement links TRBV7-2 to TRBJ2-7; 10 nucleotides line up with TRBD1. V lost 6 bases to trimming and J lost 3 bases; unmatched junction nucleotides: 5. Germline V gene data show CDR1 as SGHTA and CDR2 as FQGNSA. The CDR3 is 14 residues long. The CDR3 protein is CASRWDRGNYEQYF. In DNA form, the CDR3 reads TGTGCCAGCAGATGGGACAGGGGAAACTACGAGCAGTACTTC.

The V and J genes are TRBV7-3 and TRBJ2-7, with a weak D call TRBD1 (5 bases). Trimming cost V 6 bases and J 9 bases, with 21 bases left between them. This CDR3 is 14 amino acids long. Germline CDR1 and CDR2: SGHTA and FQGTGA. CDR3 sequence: CASSYVQGNDAQYF. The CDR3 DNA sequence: TGTGCCAGCAGTTACGTGCAGGGTAACGATGCGCAGTACTTC.

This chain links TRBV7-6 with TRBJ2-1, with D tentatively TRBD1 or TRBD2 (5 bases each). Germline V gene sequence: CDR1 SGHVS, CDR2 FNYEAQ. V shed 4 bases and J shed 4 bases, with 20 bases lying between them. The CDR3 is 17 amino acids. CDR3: CASSSNRGTELYNEQFF. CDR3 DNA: TGTGCCAGCAGCTCGAACAGAGGGACCGAACTATACAATGAGCAGTTCTTC.

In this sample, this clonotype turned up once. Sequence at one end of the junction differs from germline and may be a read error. Here the CDR3 DNA reads TGTGCCAACAGCTTAGACCTGACAGGGCCTACTGGAGCTACGTTT. Its translation is CANSLDLTGPTGATF. The chain is built from TRBV5-5 and TRBJ1-1; 7 nucleotides match TRBD1. The CDR3 is 15 residues long. Looked up from germline, CDR1 is SGHKS and CDR2 is YYEKEE (reference sequence).

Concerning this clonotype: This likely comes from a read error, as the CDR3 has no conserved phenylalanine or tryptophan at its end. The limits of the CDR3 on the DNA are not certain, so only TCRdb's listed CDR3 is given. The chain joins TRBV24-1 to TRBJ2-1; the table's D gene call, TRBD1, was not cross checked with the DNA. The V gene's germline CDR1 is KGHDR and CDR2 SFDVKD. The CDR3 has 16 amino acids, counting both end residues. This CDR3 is CATSDLAGDTGDLFFV.

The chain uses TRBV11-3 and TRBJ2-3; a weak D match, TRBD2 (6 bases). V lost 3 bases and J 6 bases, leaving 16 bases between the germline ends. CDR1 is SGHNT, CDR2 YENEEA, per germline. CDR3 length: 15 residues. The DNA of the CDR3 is TGTGCCAGCAGCTTGAATAGCGGAAGCGGCGATACGCAGTATTTT. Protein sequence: CASSLNSGSGDTQYF.

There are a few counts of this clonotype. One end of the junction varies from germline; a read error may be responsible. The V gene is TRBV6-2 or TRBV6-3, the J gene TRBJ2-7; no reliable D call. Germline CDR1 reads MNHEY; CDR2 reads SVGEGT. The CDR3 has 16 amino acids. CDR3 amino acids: CATSDPRTGHAAEQYF. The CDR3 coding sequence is TGTGCCACCAGTGACCCTCGTACCGGGCACGCGGCCGAGCAGTACTTC.

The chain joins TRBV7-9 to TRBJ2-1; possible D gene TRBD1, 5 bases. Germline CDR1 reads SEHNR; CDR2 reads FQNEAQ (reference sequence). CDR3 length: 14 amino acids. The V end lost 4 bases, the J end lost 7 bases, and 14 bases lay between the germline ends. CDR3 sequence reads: CASSSSDSENEQFF. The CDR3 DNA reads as TGTGCCAGCAGCTCCTCCGACAGCGAGAATGAGCAGTTCTTC. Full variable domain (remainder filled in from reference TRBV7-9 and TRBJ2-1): DTGVSQNPRHKITKRGQNVTFRCDPISEHNRLYWYRQTLGQGPEFLTYFQNEAQLEKSRLLSDRFSAERPKGSFSTLEIQRTEQGDSAMYLCASSSSDSENEQFFGPGTRLTVL.

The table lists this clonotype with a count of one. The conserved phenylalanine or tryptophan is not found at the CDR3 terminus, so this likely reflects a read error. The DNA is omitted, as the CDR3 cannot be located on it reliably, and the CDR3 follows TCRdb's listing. The CDR3 spells CASSLGRAPDNPY. The rearrangement uses TRBV7-8 and TRBJ1-2. CDR1 is SGHVS and CDR2 is FQNEAQ in the germline V gene. The CDR3 spans 13 residues, counting both ends.

The CDR3 protein is CASSVGSGGTGSPLHF. CDR3 in DNA: TGTGCCAGCAGCGTAGGATCAGGGGGCACCGGGTCGCCCCTCCACTTT. The rearrangement uses TRBV9 and TRBJ1-6, with 8 positions matching TRBD1. The V segment lost 0 bases and the J segment 13 bases; nucleotides outside the gene matches: 12. The CDR3 is made up of 16 amino acids. Per the germline V gene, CDR1 is SGDLS and CDR2 is YYNGEE.

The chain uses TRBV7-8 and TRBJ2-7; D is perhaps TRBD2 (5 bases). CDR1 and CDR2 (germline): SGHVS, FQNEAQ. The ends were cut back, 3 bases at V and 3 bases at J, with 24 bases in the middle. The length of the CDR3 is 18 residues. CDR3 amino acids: CASSFAGGGDTQYYEQYV. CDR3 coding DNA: TGTGCCAGCAGCTTTGCTGGAGGCGGCGATACCCAGTACTACGAGCAGTACGTC.

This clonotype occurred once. CDR3 in DNA: TGTGCCAGCAGCTTAACGGAGCGAGGGTGTTACAATGAGCAGTTCTTC. Its translation is CASSLTERGCYNEQFF. The J gene is TRBJ2-1, the V gene TRBV7-3; weak D call: TRBD2 (5 bases). The V end lost 0 bases, the J end lost 4 bases, and 13 bases lay between the germline ends. There are 16 residues in the CDR3. CDR1 is SGHTA and CDR2 is FQGTGA in the germline V gene.

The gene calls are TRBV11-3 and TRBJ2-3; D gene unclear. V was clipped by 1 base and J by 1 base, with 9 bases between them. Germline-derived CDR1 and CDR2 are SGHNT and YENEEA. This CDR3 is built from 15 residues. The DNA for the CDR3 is TGTGCCAGCAGCTTAGGTCGACCAGGCACAGATACGCAGTATTTT. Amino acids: CASSLGRPGTDTQYF.